This T cell receptor beta chain was identified in a study of T cells after yellow fever vaccination. Study information: For low cell numbers, libraries were made with SMART-Seq v4 Ultra Low Input. Study conclusions and caveats: A limited proportion of clonotypes was detected within both the CD4 and CD8 compartments.

Germline lookup yields CDR1 LNHDA and CDR2 SQIVND (reference sequence). The ends were cut back, 9 bases at V and 0 bases at J, with 20 bases in the middle. CDR3 size: 16 residues. A few counts support this clonotype. Its specificity is not known. The 5'RACE template-switching step produced TCR cDNA and added a universal primer site and UMIs. TCRdb re-derived calls from the 5' RACE reads in MiXCR, one entry per CDR3 protein. This sample has 450,000 to 650,000 distinct CDR3 sequences, with approximately 15% found just once. Sequenced material: PBMCs, taken on the day of the yellow fever booster vaccination. This rearrangement joins TRBV19 to TRBJ1-1; D may be TRBD1 (6 bases). This sequence originates from a man under 40 who received the YFV17D yellow fever vaccine. Written as DNA, the CDR3 is TGTGCCAGCGAACAGGGAGGCATGGACATGAACACTGAAGCTTTCTTT. Its protein is CASEQGGMDMNTEAFF.